This TCR beta chain was recovered during a study of regulatory T cells in long-lasting Graves disease. General study results and limits: Persistent disease was characterized by preferential usage of TRBV28, TRBJ1-2 and TRBJ2-5.

This clonotype was counted at least ten times. Its cognate antigen is unknown. CDR3-region Arm-PCR and iRepertoire HTBI primers produced the TCR beta libraries. TCRdb passed the multiplex PCR reads through MiXCR, listing each CDR3 protein once. Of around 450,000 distinct CDR3 sequences listed, about a sixth are singletons. The CDR3 contains 12 residues. Germline loops: CDR1 GTSNPN, CDR2 SVGIG (reference sequence). Specified time point: newly diagnosed GD, antithyroid drugs for less than 3 months. PBMCs provided the RNA from which the TCR library was made. This sample was also put to use in a study of T cells in Graves' hyperthyroidism and ophthalmopathy.

This specimen consisted of peripheral blood mononuclear cells (PBMCs), obtained at new diagnosis, from a patient treated with antithyroid drugs. This sequence joins TRBV30 and TRBJ2-7, with D maybe TRBD1 (7 bases). This clonotype originated in a middle-aged man with Graves disease. CDR3 nucleotide sequence: TGTGCTGCGACAGGGTCTGGGGGGGAGCAGTACTTC. The encoded protein is CAATGSGGEQYF.